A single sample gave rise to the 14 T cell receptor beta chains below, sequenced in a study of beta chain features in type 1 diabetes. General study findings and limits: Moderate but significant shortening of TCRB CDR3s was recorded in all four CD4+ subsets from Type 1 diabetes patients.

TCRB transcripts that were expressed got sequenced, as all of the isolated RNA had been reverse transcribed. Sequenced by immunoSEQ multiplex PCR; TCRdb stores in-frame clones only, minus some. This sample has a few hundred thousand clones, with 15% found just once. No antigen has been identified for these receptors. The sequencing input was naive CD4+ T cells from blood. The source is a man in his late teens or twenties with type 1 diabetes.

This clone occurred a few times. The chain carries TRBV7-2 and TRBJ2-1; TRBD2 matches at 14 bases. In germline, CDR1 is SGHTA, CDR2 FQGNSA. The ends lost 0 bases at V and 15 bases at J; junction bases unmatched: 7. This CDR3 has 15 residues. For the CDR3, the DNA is TGTGCCAGCAGCTTAGCTATTGGACTAGCGGGAGGCCCGTTCTTC. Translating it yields CASSLAIGLAGGPFF. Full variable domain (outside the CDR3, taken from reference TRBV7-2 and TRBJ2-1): GAGVSQSPSNKVTEKGKDVELRCDPISGHTALYWYRQSLGQGLEFLIYFQGNSAPDKSGLPSDRFSAERTGGSVSTLTIQRTQQEDSAVYLCASSLAIGLAGGPFFGPGTRLTVL.

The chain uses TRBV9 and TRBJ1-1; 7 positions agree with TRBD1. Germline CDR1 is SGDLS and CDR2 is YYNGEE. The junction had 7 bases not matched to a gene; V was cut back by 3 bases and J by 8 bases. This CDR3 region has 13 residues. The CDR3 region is CASSANPQGEAFF. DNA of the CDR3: TGTGCCAGCAGCGCAAACCCACAGGGGGAAGCTTTCTTT.

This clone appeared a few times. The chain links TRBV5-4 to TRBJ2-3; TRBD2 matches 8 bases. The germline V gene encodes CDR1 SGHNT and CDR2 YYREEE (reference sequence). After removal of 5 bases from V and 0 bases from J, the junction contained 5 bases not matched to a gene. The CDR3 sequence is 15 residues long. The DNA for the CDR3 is TGTGCCAGCAGAACTAGCGGAACTAGCACAGATACGCAGTATTTT. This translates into CASRTSGTSTDTQYF.

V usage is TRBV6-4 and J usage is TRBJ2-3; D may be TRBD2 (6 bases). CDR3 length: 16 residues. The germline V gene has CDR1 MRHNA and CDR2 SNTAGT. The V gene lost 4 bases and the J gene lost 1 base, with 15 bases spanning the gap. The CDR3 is CASSALAGSGTDTQYF. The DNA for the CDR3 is TGTGCCAGCAGTGCGCTGGCCGGGAGTGGCACAGATACGCAGTATTTT.

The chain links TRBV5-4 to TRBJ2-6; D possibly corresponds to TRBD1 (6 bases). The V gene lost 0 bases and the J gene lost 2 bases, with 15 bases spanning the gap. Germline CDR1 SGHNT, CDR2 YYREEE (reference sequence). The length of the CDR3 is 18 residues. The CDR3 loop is CASSLAVTGSTGANVLTF. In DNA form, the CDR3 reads TGTGCCAGCAGCTTGGCGGTCACAGGGAGCACTGGGGCCAACGTCCTGACTTTC.

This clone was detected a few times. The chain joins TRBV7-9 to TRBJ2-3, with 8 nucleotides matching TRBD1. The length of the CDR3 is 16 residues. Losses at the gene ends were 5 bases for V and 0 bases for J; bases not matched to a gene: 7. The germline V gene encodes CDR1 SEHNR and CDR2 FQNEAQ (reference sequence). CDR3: CASSGGQVSSTDTQYF. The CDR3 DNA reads TGTGCCAGCAGCGGGGGACAGGTGTCTAGCACAGATACGCAGTATTTT.

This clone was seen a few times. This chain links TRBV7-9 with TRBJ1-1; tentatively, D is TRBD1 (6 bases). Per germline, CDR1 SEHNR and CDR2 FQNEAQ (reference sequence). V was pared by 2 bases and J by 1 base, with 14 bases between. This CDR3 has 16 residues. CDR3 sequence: CASSLRPGEGNTEAFF. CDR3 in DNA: TGTGCCAGCAGCTTACGGCCAGGGGAGGGGAACACTGAAGCTTTCTTT.

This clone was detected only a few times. The CDR3 DNA reads as TGCGCCAGCGGGACGACGGGGGATCAAGAGACCCAGTACTTC. The encoded protein is CASGTTGDQETQYF. V usage is TRBV5-1 and J usage is TRBJ2-5; D possibly corresponds to TRBD2 (6 bases). V gave up 7 bases and J gave up 2 bases, with 15 bases separating them. The germline gives CDR1 SGHRS, CDR2 YFSETQ. CDR3 length: 14 residues.

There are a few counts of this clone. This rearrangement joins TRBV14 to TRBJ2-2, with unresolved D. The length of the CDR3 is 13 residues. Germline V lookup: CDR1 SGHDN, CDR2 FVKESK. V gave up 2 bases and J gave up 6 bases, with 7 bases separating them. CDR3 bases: TGTGCCAGCAGCCAATTGAGGTCCGGGGAGCTGTTTTTT. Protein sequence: CASSQLRSGELFF.

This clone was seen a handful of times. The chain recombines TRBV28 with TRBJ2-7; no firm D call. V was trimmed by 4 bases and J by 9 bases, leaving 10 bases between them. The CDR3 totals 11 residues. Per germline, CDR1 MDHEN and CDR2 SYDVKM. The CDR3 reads CASSSPLAQYF. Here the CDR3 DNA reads TGTGCCAGCAGTTCACCCCTGGCGCAGTACTTC.

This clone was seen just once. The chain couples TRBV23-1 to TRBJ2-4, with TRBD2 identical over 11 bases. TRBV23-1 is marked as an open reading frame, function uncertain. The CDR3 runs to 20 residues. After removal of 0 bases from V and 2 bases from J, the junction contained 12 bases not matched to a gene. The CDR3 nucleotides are TGCGCCAGCAGTCAATCGAATTTCCTAGCGGGAGGAGCCCCCAAAAACATTCAGTACTTC. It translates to CASSQSNFLAGGAPKNIQYF.

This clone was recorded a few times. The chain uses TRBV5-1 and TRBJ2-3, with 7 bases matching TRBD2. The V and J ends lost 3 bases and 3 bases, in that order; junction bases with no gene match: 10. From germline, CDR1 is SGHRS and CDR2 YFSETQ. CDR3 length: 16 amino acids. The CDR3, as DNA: TGCGCCAGCAGCTCCGGGGGGACTGAACGGACAGATACGCAGTATTTT. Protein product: CASSSGGTERTDTQYF.

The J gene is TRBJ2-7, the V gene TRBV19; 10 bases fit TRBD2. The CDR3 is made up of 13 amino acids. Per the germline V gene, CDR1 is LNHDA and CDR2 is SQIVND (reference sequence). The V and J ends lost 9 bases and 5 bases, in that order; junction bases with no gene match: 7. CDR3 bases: TGTGCCAGCAAGCGGGAGGGCGCCCACGAGCAGTACTTC. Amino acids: CASKREGAHEQYF.

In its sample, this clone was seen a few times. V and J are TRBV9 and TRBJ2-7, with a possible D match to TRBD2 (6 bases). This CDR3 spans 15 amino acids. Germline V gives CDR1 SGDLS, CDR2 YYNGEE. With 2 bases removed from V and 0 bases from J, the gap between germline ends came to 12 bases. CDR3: CASSVPSGSSYEQYF. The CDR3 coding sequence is TGTGCCAGCAGCGTCCCTTCCGGGAGCTCCTACGAGCAGTACTTC.